Shown below are 26 T cell receptor beta chains from a single sample sequenced in a study of blood T cells in healthy people across ages. With a J-beta primer mix and a sample-barcoded 5' primer, a second PCR ran about 7 to 11 cycles. One entry per CDR3 protein results from TCRdb running MiXCR on the 5' RACE reads. Found here are 1.5 million to 2 million distinct CDR3 sequences, 28% of them singletons; the top ten hold over 7%. The specimen was blood. These receptors all come from a woman aged 25-40 years in good health.

This chain uses TRBV7-2 with TRBJ2-3, with TRBD2 identical over 16 bases. This CDR3 region has 17 residues. Losses at the gene ends were 5 bases for V and 6 bases for J; bases not matched to a gene: 8. The germline V gene encodes CDR1 SGHTA and CDR2 FQGNSA. CDR3 in amino acids: CASSPGGLAGGRDTQYF. The CDR3 bases are TGTGCCAGCAGCCCCGGGGGACTAGCGGGGGGGCGGGATACGCAGTATTTT.

Comment on this clonotype: This could be a read error, since a much larger clone is one nucleotide away. This chain uses TRBV7-6 with TRBJ2-1; D is unresolved. Trimming took off 1 base at V and 13 bases at J, with 14 bases between the two ends. Germline lookup yields CDR1 SGHVS and CDR2 FNYEAQ. The CDR3 contains 13 residues. CDR3 protein: CASSLVNPETQFF. CDR3 DNA sequence: TGTGCCAGCAGCTTAGTTAATCCGGAGACCCAGTTCTTC.

V usage is TRBV10-3 and J usage is TRBJ2-7; D is possibly TRBD1 or TRBD2 (5 bases each). Germline values: CDR1 ENHRY, CDR2 SYGVKD. V was pared by 4 bases and J by 1 base, with 11 bases between. The CDR3 is 14 amino acids. In DNA, the CDR3 is TGTGCCATCAGTGGGGGGACGAAATCCTACGAGCAGTACTTC. It codes for CAISGGTKSYEQYF.

The chain employs TRBV6-2 or TRBV6-3 and TRBJ1-1; D may be TRBD1 (6 bases). The germline CDR1 and CDR2 sequences are MNHEY and SVGEGT. The CDR3 is made up of 15 amino acids. Deletions cut 5 bases from V and 0 bases from J, with 13 bases between. The CDR3 loop is CASSDPGAVNTEAFF. CDR3 DNA: TGTGCCAGCAGTGATCCGGGGGCCGTGAACACTGAAGCTTTCTTT.

This clonotype turned up a few times. The chain combines TRBV7-9 with TRBJ2-1, with D perhaps matching TRBD1 or TRBD2 (6 bases each). CDR1 and CDR2 (germline): SEHNR, FQNEAQ (reference sequence). The CDR3 is made up of 13 amino acids. The V gene lost 7 bases and the J gene lost 6 bases, with 13 bases spanning the gap. CDR3 nucleotide sequence: TGTGCCAGCAACAACGGGGGCCTCAATGAGCAGTTCTTC. This translates into CASNNGGLNEQFF.

This clonotype appeared a single time. A much larger clone lies one base from this, so it may be a read error. The chain is built from TRBV5-1 and TRBJ2-7, with 8 bases lining up with TRBD1. The germline gives CDR1 SGHRS, CDR2 YFSETQ. V dropped 5 bases and J dropped 7; count of bases not matched to a gene: 11. The CDR3 totals 14 residues. CDR3: CASRRQGIDNEQYF. DNA of the CDR3: TGCGCCAGCAGGCGACAGGGGATCGACAATGAGCAGTACTTC.

This clonotype was seen ten or more times. The rearrangement uses TRBV12-3 or TRBV12-4 and TRBJ2-6; D gene ambiguous. Trimming removed 5 bases at V and 7 bases at J, with 18 bases between. The CDR3 has 16 amino acids. CDR3 residues: CASSPTQGVGANVLTF. In DNA form, the CDR3 reads TGTGCCAGCAGTCCAACCCAAGGTGTCGGTGCCAACGTCCTGACTTTC.

This clonotype has only a few counts. This chain connects TRBV29-1 to TRBJ2-3; TRBD1 or TRBD2 may be the D gene (5 bases each). Per germline, CDR1 SQVTM and CDR2 ANQGSEA. V lost 8 bases, J lost 2 bases, and 14 bases lay in between. CDR3 length: 13 residues. CDR3 sequence reads: CSTRGRSTDTQYF. In nucleotides, the CDR3 is TGCAGCACACGGGGACGTTCCACAGATACGCAGTATTTT.

This clonotype was seen a handful of times. One junction end disagrees with the germline gene, perhaps due to a read error. The chain is built from TRBV7-9 and TRBJ2-3; TRBD2 is a possible D gene (7 bases). This CDR3 has 16 amino acids. Germline CDR1 SEHNR, CDR2 FQNEAQ (reference sequence). The CDR3 nucleotides read TGTGCCAGCAACTTAGAGGGGGGGCTAGTAGCAGATACGCAGTATTTT. Translating it yields CASNLEGGLVADTQYF.

V gene TRBV7-2 combines with J gene TRBJ2-5, with no clear D. The length of the CDR3 is 12 residues. CDR1 SGHTA and CDR2 FQGNSA come from the germline V gene. Between the trimmed V and J ends, which lost 5 bases and 5 bases, there was a span of 9 bases. This CDR3 is CASSNSEETQYF. The DNA for the CDR3 is TGTGCCAGCAGCAACTCAGAGGAGACCCAGTACTTC.

A remark on this clonotype: The junction and the germline gene differ at one end; a read error may be behind it. This chain joins TRBV7-2 and TRBJ1-5; tentative D call: TRBD1 (5 bases). The CDR3 has 16 amino acids. Germline V gene lookup returns CDR1 SGHTA and CDR2 FQGNSA. CDR3 sequence (DNA): TGTGCCAGCAGCTTAGGCAGGGCAAATAGCAATCAGTCCCAGCATTTT. Translation gives CASSLGRANSNQSQHF.

On this clonotype: A much larger clonotype is one base distant, so this may be a read error. The CDR3 DNA reads as TGTGCCAGCAGCTATTCCGGGACAAAGGCTTACGAGCAGTACTTC. This gives the protein CASSYSGTKAYEQYF. The gene calls are TRBV7-3 and TRBJ2-7; a weak D match, TRBD1 (6 bases). The length of the CDR3 is 15 residues. V lost 4 bases and J 4 bases, leaving 17 bases between the germline ends. Germline loops: CDR1 SGHTA, CDR2 FQGTGA.

This clonotype was found a few times. The V and J genes are TRBV9 and TRBJ2-7, with D possibly being TRBD1 (6 bases). CDR3 size: 15 residues. The V end lost 0 bases, the J end lost 5 bases, and 15 bases lay between the germline ends. Germline CDR1 SGDLS, CDR2 YYNGEE. This CDR3 is CASSVGVRGDHEQYF. CDR3 coding DNA: TGTGCCAGCAGCGTAGGAGTCAGGGGAGATCACGAGCAGTACTTC.

The CDR3 region has the DNA TGTGCCAGCAGCCAAGATAGGGCAGGTGGCTACACCTTC. Residues: CASSQDRAGGYTF. This chain links TRBV4-2 with TRBJ1-2; D remains unclear. The ends were cut back, 0 bases at V and 7 bases at J, with 9 bases in the middle. CDR3 length: 13 amino acids. The V gene's germline CDR1 is LGHNA and CDR2 YNFKEQ.

The chain links TRBV7-9 to TRBJ1-6; D not resolved. Germline-derived CDR1 and CDR2 are SEHNR and FQNEAQ (reference sequence). Trimming pared 8 bases from V and 6 bases from J, leaving 11 bases between. The length of the CDR3 is 13 residues. The CDR3 bases are TGTGCCAGCGAGGACGGAACTAATTCACCCCTCCACTTT. Translation: CASEDGTNSPLHF.

The chain combines TRBV28 with TRBJ1-3; D is ambiguous. V lost 5 bases and J lost 5, with 10 bases in between. Germline loops: CDR1 MDHEN, CDR2 SYDVKM. The CDR3 spans 13 residues. CDR3 residues: CASSPQSRNTIYF. CDR3 nucleotide sequence: TGTGCCAGCAGTCCCCAGAGCCGAAACACCATATATTTT. The entire variable domain, with the rest obtained from reference TRBV28 and TRBJ1-3, is as follows: DVKVTQSSRYLVKRTGEKVFLECVQDMDHENMFWYRQDPGLGLRLIYFSYDVKMKEKGDIPEGYSVSREKKERFSLILESASTNQTSMYLCASSPQSRNTIYFGEGSWLTVV.

V is TRBV15 and J is TRBJ1-4, with D maybe TRBD1 (5 bases). The ends were cut back, 1 base at V and 6 bases at J, with 18 bases in the middle. CDR1 and CDR2 (germline): LNHNV, YYDKDF (reference sequence). The CDR3 has 17 amino acids. The CDR3 is CATSRVWGTIVDEKLFF. Here the CDR3 DNA reads TGTGCCACCAGCAGAGTGTGGGGCACTATTGTGGATGAAAAACTGTTTTTT.

This chain links TRBV11-1 with TRBJ1-1; D is unresolved. The germline V and J ends were trimmed by 0 bases and 1 base, with 9 bases remaining between them. CDR1 is SGHAT, CDR2 FQDESV, per germline (reference sequence). The CDR3 is made up of 15 amino acids. The CDR3 loop is CASSLADKANTEAFF. CDR3 nucleotides: TGTGCCAGCAGCTTAGCAGATAAAGCGAACACTGAAGCTTTCTTT.

V gene TRBV4-1 combines with J gene TRBJ2-7, with D possibly matching TRBD2 (6 bases). CDR3 length: 15 amino acids. The germline V gene encodes CDR1 MGHRA and CDR2 YSYEKL. Trimming pared 2 bases from V and 5 bases from J, leaving 16 bases between. Here the CDR3 reads CASSQTGVLSNEQYF. As DNA, the CDR3 is TGCGCCAGCAGCCAAACGGGAGTTCTTAGTAACGAGCAGTACTTC.

Worth noting for this clonotype: At one end the junction does not follow the germline gene, possibly because of a read error. The chain has TRBV29-1 and TRBJ1-2, with a weak D call TRBD1 (5 bases). The CDR3 has 14 residues. Germline assignment: CDR1 SQVTM and CDR2 ANQGSEA. The CDR3 is CGVEVTVRLYGYTF. As DNA, the CDR3 is TGCGGCGTTGAGGTGACAGTCCGACTCTATGGCTACACCTTC.

This chain uses TRBV5-6 with TRBJ1-1; D possibly corresponds to TRBD1 (5 bases). Per the germline V gene, CDR1 is SGHDT and CDR2 is YYEEEE. The CDR3 extends over 14 amino acids. V was pared by 4 bases and J by 1 base, with 11 bases between. CDR3 region: CASSTTEWNTEAFF. For the CDR3, the DNA is TGTGCCAGCAGCACGACAGAGTGGAACACTGAAGCTTTCTTT.

This chain connects TRBV5-1 to TRBJ2-7, with TRBD2 matching over 7 bases. The CDR3 is 14 amino acids. Germline loops: CDR1 SGHRS, CDR2 YFSETQ. V shed 6 bases and J 6 bases; nucleotides not matched to a gene: 12. The CDR3: CASTPAGPGSEQYF. The CDR3 DNA follows: TGCGCCAGCACCCCAGCGGGGCCGGGATCCGAGCAGTACTTC. The whole variable domain, filled in from reference TRBV5-1 and TRBJ2-7, reads KAGVTQTPRYLIKTRGQQVTLSCSPISGHRSVSWYQQTPGQGLQFLFEYFSETQRNKGNFPGRFSGRQFSNSRSEMNVSTLELGDSALYLCASTPAGPGSEQYFGPGTRLTVT.

This chain links TRBV3-1 with TRBJ2-7; D tentatively reads TRBD1 or TRBD2 (6 bases each). The CDR3 loop spans 14 amino acids. Germline V gene lookup returns CDR1 LGHDT and CDR2 YNNKEL (reference sequence). V gave up 4 bases and J gave up 7 bases, with 17 bases separating them. The CDR3, as DNA: TGTGCCAGCAGCCTCGGAGGGGGAGCTACTGAGCAGTACTTC. Protein sequence: CASSLGGGATEQYF.

This clonotype was picked up a small number of times. The V gene is TRBV6-1, the J gene TRBJ1-1; weak D call: TRBD1 (5 bases). Germline CDR1 is MNHNS and CDR2 is SASEGT. CDR3 length equals 15 residues. V was clipped by 5 bases and J by 0 bases, with 13 bases between them. As DNA, the CDR3 is TGTGCCAGCAGTATTCAAGACAGAATGAACACTGAAGCTTTCTTT. Amino acid sequence: CASSIQDRMNTEAFF.

A remark on this clonotype: Being one base from a much bigger clone, this may be a read error. The chain joins TRBV12-3 or TRBV12-4 to TRBJ2-4, with D possibly matching TRBD1 (8 bases). This CDR3 spans 14 amino acids. Trimming took 5 bases from V and 8 from J, leaving 16 bases between them. The CDR3 DNA sequence: TGTGCCAGCAGTGCAGGGGGCGGGGGATACATTCAGTACTTC. It encodes CASSAGGGGYIQYF.

The chain recombines TRBV7-2 with TRBJ2-7, with D possibly being TRBD1 (5 bases). V dropped 3 bases and J dropped 4 bases, with 10 bases sitting between them. The CDR3 length is 13 residues. From germline, CDR1 is SGHTA and CDR2 FQGNSA. The CDR3 here is CASSFQGWYEQYF. Written as DNA, the CDR3 is TGTGCCAGCAGCTTTCAGGGTTGGTACGAGCAGTACTTC.